The rows below give T cell receptor beta chains drawn from one sample of a study of T cell repertoires in cytomegalovirus infection. TCRdb re-called the reads through MiXCR, storing one row per CDR3 protein. Of 230,000 or so distinct CDR3 sequences in the sample, about 15% were seen once. Sample: CD8+ T cells from PBMCs. The receptors were gathered from a human donor in good health (CMV status not recorded). Some clones in this sample may be carry-over from other donors' samples. The CDR3 runs from the conserved cysteine through the conserved F or W. The order of the fields is clone size, J gene, V gene, D gene, CDR3 protein, CDR3 DNA. The D gene is left open where the match is weak. Not every row has a clone size; where given, it reads once, few, many or a size class.

>many|TRBJ2-7|TRBV7-2|TRBD1
CASSLGTESYEQYF
TGTGCCAGCAGCTTGGGGACAGAGTCCTACGAGCAGTACTTC
>few|TRBJ1-1|TRBV6-5|-
CASSFNGQNTEAFF
TGTGCCAGCAGTTTTAACGGGCAGAACACTGAAGCTTTCTTT
>few|TRBJ2-1|TRBV24-1|TRBD2
CATSFGGDYNEQFF
TGTGCCACCAGTTTCGGGGGGGACTACAATGAGCAGTTCTTC
>-|TRBJ1-2|TRBV19|-
CASRDARGGYTF
TGTGCCAGCCGGGATGCCAGGGGCGGCTACACCTTC
>-|TRBJ2-5|TRBV12-3/TRBV12-4|-
CASSSYRDNQGTQYF
TGTGCCAGCAGTTCATACCGGGACAACCAAGGGACCCAGTACTTC
>-|TRBJ2-7|TRBV7-2|TRBD2
CASSLGLAGAPYEQYF
TGTGCCAGCAGCTTGGGACTAGCGGGGGCACCCTACGAGCAGTACTTC
>-|TRBJ1-1|TRBV6-1|-
CASSEDHGGPGTEAFF
TGTGCCAGCAGTGAAGATCATGGGGGGCCTGGCACTGAAGCTTTCTTT
>many|TRBJ1-2|TRBV7-8|-
CASSLVGQGDYGYTF
TGTGCCAGCAGCTTAGTAGGTCAGGGTGACTATGGCTACACCTTC
>many|TRBJ1-2|TRBV7-9|-
CASSLAGDGETNYGYTF
TGTGCCAGCAGCTTAGCCGGGGACGGCGAAACTAACTATGGCTACACCTTC
>many|TRBJ2-1|TRBV7-2|-
CASRDPTDSSYNEQFF
TGTGCCAGCAGAGACCCGACGGATAGCTCCTACAATGAGCAGTTCTTC
>few|TRBJ2-7|TRBV5-1|TRBD2
CASSEDESLAGGSSYEQYF
TGCGCCAGCAGCGAGGATGAGAGCCTAGCGGGGGGATCCTCCTACGAGCAGTACTTC
>many|TRBJ2-3|TRBV6-1|TRBD2
CASSLAEDTQYF
TGTGCCAGCAGTCTAGCGGAAGATACGCAGTATTTT
>few|TRBJ1-1|TRBV10-3|TRBD1
CAISPNRGWDTEAFF
TGTGCCATCAGTCCCAACAGGGGTTGGGACACTGAAGCTTTCTTT
>many|TRBJ2-5|TRBV12-3/TRBV12-4|-
CASSFDLTQYF
TGTGCCAGCAGTTTTGACCTGACCCAGTACTTC
>-|TRBJ2-7|TRBV19|-
CASSQPDSYEQYF
TGTGCCAGTAGCCAACCGGACAGCTACGAGCAGTACTTC